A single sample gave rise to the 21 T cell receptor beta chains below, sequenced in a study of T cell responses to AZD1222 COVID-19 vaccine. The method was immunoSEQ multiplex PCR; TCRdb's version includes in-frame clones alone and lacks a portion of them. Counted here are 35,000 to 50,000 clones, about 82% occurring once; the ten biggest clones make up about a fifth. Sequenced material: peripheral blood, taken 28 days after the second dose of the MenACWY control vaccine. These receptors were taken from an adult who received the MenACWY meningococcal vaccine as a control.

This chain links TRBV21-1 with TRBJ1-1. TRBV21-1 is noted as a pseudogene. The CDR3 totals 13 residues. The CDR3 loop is CAGYRGGVTEAFF. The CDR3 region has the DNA TGTGCCGGATACAGGGGAGGGGTCACTGAAGCTTTCTTT.

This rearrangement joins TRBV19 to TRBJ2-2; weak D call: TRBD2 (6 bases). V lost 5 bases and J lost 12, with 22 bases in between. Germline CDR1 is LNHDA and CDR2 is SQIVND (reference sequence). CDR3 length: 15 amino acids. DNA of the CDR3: TGTGCCAGTAGTGCCCCCGGAACTAGCCGAGGGAAGCTGTTTTTT. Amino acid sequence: CASSAPGTSRGKLFF.

CDR3 nucleotide sequence: TGTGCCAGCCACGGCGACACTGAAGCTTTCTTT. This translates into CASHGDTEAFF. The chain joins TRBV28 to TRBJ1-1; no reliable D call. Trimming cost V 8 bases and J 3 bases, with 7 bases left between them. Germline V gives CDR1 MDHEN, CDR2 SYDVKM. The CDR3 sequence is 11 residues long.

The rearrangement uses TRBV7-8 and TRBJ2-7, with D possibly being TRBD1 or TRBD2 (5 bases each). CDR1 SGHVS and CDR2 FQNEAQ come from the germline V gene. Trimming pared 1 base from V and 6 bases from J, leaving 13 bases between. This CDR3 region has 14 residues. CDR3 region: CASSLGGTRREQYV. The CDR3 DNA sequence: TGTGCCAGCAGCTTAGGGGGGACGAGACGCGAGCAGTACGTC.

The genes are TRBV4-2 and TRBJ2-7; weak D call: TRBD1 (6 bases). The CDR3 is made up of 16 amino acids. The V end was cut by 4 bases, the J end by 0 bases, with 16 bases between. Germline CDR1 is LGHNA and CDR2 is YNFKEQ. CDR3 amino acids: CASSPSQGHSSYEQYF. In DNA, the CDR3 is TGTGCCAGCAGCCCGTCACAGGGACACAGCTCCTACGAGCAGTACTTC.

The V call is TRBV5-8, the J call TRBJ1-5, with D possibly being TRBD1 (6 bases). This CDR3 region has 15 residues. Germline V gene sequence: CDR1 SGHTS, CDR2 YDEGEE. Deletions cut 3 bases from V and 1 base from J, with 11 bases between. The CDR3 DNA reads TGTGCCAGCAGCTCAGACAGGATAAGCAATCAGCCCCAGCATTTT. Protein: CASSSDRISNQPQHF.

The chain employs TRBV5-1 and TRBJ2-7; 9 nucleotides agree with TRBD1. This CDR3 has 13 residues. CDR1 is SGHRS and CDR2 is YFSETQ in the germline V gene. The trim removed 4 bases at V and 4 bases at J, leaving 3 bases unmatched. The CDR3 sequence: CASSADRGYEQYF. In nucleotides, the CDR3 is TGCGCCAGCAGCGCCGACAGGGGGTACGAGCAGTACTTC. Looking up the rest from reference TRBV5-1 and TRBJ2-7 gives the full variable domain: KAGVTQTPRYLIKTRGQQVTLSCSPISGHRSVSWYQQTPGQGLQFLFEYFSETQRNKGNFPGRFSGRQFSNSRSEMNVSTLELGDSALYLCASSADRGYEQYFGPGTRLTVT.

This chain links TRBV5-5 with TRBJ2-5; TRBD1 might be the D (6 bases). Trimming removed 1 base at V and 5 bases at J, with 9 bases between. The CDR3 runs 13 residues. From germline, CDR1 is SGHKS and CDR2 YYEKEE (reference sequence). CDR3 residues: CASSLRGTETQYF. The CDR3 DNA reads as TGTGCCAGCAGCTTGAGGGGGACGGAGACCCAGTACTTC.

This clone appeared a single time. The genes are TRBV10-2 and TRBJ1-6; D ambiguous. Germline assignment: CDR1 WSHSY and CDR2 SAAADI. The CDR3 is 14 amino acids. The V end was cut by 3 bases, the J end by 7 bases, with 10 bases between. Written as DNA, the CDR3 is TGCGCCAGCAGTGAAGGCAGCAGAAATTCACCCCTCCACTTT. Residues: CASSEGSRNSPLHF.

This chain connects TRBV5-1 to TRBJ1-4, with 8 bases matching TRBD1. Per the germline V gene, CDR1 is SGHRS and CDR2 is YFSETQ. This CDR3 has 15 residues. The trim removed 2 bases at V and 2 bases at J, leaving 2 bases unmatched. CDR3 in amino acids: CASSFQGATNEKLFF. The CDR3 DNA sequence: TGCGCCAGCAGCTTTCAGGGGGCGACTAATGAAAAACTGTTTTTT.

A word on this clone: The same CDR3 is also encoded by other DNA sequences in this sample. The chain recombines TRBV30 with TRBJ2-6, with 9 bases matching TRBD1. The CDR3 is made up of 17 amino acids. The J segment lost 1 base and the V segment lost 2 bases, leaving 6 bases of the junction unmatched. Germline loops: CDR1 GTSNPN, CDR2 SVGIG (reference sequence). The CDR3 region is CAWSRDRVPSGANVLTF. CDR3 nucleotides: TGTGCCTGGAGTAGGGACAGGGTACCTTCTGGGGCCAACGTCCTGACTTTC.

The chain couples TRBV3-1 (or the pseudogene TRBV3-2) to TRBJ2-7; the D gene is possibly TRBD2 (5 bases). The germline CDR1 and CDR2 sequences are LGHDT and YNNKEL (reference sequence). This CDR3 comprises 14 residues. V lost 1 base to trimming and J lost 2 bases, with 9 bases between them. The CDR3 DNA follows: TGTGCCAGCAGCCAAGGTCGGGGAACCTACGAGCAGTACGTC. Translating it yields CASSQGRGTYEQYV.

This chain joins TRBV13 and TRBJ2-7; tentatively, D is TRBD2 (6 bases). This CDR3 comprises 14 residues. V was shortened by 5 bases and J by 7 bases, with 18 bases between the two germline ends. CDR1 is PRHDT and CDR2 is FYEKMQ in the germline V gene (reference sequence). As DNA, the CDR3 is TGTGCCAGCAGCCCGCGGGGCTCCGAAGTAGAGCAGTACTTC. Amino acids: CASSPRGSEVEQYF.

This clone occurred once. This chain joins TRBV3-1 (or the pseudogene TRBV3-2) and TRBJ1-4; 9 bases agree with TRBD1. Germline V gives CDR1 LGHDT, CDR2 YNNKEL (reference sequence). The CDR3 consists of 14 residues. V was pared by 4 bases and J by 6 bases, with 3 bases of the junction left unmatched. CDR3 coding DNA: TGTGCCAGCAGCCGGACAGGGGAAGATGAAAAACTGTTTTTT. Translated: CASSRTGEDEKLFF.

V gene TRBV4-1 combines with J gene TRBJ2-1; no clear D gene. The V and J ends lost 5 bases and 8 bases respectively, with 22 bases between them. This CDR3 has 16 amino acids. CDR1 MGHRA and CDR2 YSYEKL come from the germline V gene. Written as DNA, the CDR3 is TGCGCCAGCAGCTCCCCTACGCCCGGCGGTCGGGATGAGCAGTTCTTC. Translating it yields CASSSPTPGGRDEQFF.

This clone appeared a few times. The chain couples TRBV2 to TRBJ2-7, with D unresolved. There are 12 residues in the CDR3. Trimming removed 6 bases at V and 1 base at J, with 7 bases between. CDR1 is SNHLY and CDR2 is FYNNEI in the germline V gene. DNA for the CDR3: TGTGCCAGCAGGGAACTGTCCTACGAGCAGTACGTC. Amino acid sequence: CASRELSYEQYV.

The CDR3, as DNA: TGTGCCAGCAGTCATTGGGCGGGGGGCGCTGGGGCCAACGTCCTGACTTTC. Translating gives CASSHWAGGAGANVLTF. The chain recombines TRBV27 with TRBJ2-6, with 8 bases lining up with TRBD2. This CDR3 is 17 amino acids long. Per germline, CDR1 MNHEY and CDR2 SMNVEV (reference sequence). Germline trimming cut 5 bases from V and 2 bases from J; bases unmatched to any gene: 8.

The CDR3 DNA sequence: TGCGCCAGCAGTGAGCCTTCCGCTAGCGGCTTGTTGAAGCAGTACTTC. It specifies CASSEPSASGLLKQYF. The chain joins TRBV10-1 to TRBJ2-7, with 7 nucleotides matching TRBD2. This CDR3 comprises 16 residues. V gave up 2 bases and J gave up 8 bases; unmatched junction bases: 15. Germline V gene sequence: CDR1 WNHNN, CDR2 SYGVQD (reference sequence).

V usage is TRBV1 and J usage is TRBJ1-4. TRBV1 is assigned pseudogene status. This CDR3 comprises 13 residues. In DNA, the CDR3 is TGCACCACCGAGAGGGGAGGGTACGAAAAACTGTTTTTT. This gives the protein CTTERGGYEKLFF.

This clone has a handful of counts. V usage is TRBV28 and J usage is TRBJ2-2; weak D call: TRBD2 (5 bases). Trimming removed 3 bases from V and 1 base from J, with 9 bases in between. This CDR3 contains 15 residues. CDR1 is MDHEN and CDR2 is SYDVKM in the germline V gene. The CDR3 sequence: CASSFLAGNTGELFF. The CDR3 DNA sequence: TGTGCCAGCAGTTTCTTGGCGGGGAACACCGGGGAGCTGTTTTTT.

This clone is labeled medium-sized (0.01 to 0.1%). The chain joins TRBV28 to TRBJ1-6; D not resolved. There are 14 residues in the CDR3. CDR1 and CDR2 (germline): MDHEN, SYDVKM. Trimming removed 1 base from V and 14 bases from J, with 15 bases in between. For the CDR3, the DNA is TGTGCCAGCAGTTTATCGTCCGCCGCCGGGGCCCTCCACTTT. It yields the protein CASSLSSAAGALHF.